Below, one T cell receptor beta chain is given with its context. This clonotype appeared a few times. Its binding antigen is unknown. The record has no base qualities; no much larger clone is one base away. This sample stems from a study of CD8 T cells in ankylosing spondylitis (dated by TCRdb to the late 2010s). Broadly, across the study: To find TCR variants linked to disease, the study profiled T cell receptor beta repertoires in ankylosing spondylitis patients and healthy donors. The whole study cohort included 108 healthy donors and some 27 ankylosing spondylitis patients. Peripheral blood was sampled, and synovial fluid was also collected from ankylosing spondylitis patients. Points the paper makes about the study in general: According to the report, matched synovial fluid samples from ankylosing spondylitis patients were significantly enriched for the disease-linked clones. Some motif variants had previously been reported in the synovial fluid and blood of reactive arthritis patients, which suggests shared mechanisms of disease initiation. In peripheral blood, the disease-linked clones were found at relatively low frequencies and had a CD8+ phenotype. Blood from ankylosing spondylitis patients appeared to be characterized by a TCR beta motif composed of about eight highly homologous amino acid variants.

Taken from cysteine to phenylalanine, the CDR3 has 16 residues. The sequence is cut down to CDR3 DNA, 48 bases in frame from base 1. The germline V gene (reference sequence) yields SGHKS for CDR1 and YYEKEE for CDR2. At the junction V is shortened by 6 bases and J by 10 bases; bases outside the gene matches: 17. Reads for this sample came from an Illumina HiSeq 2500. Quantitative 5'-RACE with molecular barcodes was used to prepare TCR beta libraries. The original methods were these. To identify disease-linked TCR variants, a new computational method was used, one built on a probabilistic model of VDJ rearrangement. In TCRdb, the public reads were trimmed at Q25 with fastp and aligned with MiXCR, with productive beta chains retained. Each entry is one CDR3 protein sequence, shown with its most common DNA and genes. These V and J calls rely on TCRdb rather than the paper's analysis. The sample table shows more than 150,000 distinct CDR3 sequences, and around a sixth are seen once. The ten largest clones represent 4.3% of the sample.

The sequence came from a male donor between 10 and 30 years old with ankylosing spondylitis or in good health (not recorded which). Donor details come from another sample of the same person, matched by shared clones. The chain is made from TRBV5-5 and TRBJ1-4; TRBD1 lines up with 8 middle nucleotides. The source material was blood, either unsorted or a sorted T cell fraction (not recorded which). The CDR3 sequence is CASNDPLTGGRGKLFF. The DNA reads TGTGCCAGCAACGACCCTCTAACAGGGGGACGAGGAAAACTGTTTTTT.